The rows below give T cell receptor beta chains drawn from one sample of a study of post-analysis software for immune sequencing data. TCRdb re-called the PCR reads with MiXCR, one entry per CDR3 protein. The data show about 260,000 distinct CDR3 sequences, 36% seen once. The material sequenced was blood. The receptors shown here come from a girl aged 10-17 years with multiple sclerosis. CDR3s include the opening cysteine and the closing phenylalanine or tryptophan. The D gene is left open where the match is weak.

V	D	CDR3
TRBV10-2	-	CASSESAGLFPDTQYF
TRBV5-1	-	CASSLSSEDTQYF
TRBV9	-	CASSVDGGDEKLFF
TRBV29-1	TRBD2	CSGRAGGLNEQFF
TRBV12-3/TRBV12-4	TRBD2	CASSSDSGRDTADTQYF
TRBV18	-	CASSPDSNQPQHF
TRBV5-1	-	CASRPGQRNEKLFF
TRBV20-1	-	CSAGRDAAGNEQFF
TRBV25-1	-	CASSETPPGPPIYNEQFF
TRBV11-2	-	CASSLGVYKQYF
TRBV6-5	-	CASNEIRVRGTDTQYF
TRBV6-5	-	CASSPTVATNEKLFF
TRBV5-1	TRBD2	CASSPNLAGGGQDTQYF
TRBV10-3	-	CAISGGAATEAFF
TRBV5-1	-	CASSFTGRDWDNEQYF
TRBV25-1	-	CASRPPGGEQFF
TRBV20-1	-	CSAEQSSSYNEQFF
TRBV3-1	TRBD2	CASSQGEISGGTNNEQFF
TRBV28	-	CASNLGEQETQYF
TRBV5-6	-	CASSDGRTDTQYF
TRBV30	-	CAWSPEGPKGTEAFF
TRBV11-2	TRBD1	CASSPSTGMNTEAFF
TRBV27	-	CASSSTSLGNIQYF
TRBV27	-	CASKSNTEAFF
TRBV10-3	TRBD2	CAISDGLREGTEQYF
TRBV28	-	CASSFVFRHPSSYEQYF
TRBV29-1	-	CSVEVPTQETQYF
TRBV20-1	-	CSASEGRSYTEAFF
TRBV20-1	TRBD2	CSARDPRLAGFTYEQYF
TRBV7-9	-	CASSQRRGNIQYF
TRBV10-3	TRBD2	CTISGTSGAVPDTQYF
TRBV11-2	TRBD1	CASSLPRQGNTEAFF
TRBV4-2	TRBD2	CASSQGGGAGYEQYF
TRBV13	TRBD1	CASSLDGTGPYEQYF
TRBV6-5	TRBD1	CASSHTASTGVNGYTF
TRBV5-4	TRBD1	CASSPDHDRGRTEAFF
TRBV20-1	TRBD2	CSARAGWAGGRYNEQFF
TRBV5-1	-	CASSLNGKGPDTQYF
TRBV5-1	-	CASSQAGVREDGTEAFF
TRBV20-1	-	CSAYRVGKETQYF
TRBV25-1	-	CARAPRGGELFF
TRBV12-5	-	CASGGTNEQFF
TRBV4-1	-	CASSQDFGELNTEAFF
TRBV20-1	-	CSATVGGQPQHF
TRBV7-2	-	CASSRTPDRETQYF
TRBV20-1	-	CSARTAGGVNSPLHF